The 29 T cell receptor delta chains below all came from one sample that was sequenced in a study of gamma-delta chains in newborns, infants, children. TCRdb re-called the reads with CATT. The sample lists just over 5,500 delta-chain clones, roughly 0.4% occurring once. What was sequenced was blood. Source of these receptors: a child who was a newborn, infant or young child, either healthy, febrile or measles-vaccinated (not recorded which).

This clone was observed a few times. Translating this DNA gives a protein that differs at residue 10 from the TCRdb one, which belongs to a much larger clone; a read error is likely, and the protein shown is this translation. The same CDR3 is also encoded by other DNA sequences in this sample. CDR3 nucleotide sequence: TGTGCCTGTGACACCTGGGGCTCAAGCCCCTGGGACACCCGACAGATGTTTTTC. It is translated as CACDTWGSSPWDTRQMFF. This chain links TRDV2 with TRDJ3, with D perhaps TRDD3 (5 bases). V lost 0 bases to trimming and J lost 2 bases, with 13 bases between them. Germline-derived CDR1 and CDR2 are GEAIGNYY and EKD. The CDR3 length is 18 residues.

This clone has more than one count but fewer than ten. It differs at one base from a far larger clone, so likely a read error. The chain joins TRDV2 to TRDJ3; D gene uncertain. V gave up 0 bases and J gave up 0 bases, with 17 bases separating them. CDR3 length: 20 residues. Germline-derived CDR1 and CDR2 are GEAIGNYY and EKD. CDR3 nucleotide sequence: TGTGCCTGTGACACCGGAGTCTGGAGCCCTAGCTCCTGGGACACCCGACAGATGTTTTTC. This encodes CACDTGVWSPSSWDTRQMFF.

This chain connects TRDV2 to TRDJ3, with TRDD3 identical over 7 bases. Trimming removed 1 base from V and 2 bases from J; junction bases left unmatched: 13. The CDR3 length is 20 residues. CDR1 and CDR2 from the germline V gene are GEAIGNYY and EKD. CDR3 amino acids: CACDTLSAGGCPWDTRQMFF. The CDR3 DNA is TGTGCCTGTGACACACTCTCCGCCGGGGGATGCCCCTGGGACACCCGACAGATGTTTTTC.

Concerning this clone itself: TCRdb has a much larger clone's protein, which differs at residue 9 from the translation of this DNA, likely because of a read error; what is shown is the protein translated from the DNA. V and J are TRAV29/DV5 and TRDJ3; 10 bases map to TRDD3. The V gene end was trimmed by 1 base and the J gene end by 4 bases; junction bases not matched to a gene: 11. The CDR3 loop spans 19 amino acids. The germline V gene encodes CDR1 NSMFDY and CDR2 ISSIKDK. CDR3 residues: CAASPTGGCAGWDTRQMFF. CDR3 sequence (DNA): TGTGCAGCAAGCCCTACTGGGGGATGCGCGGGTTGGGACACCCGACAGATGTTTTTC.

There are a few counts of this clone. A much more abundant neighbour one base away suggests this may be a read error. Distinct nucleotide sequences in the sample also encode this CDR3. The chain carries TRDV2 and TRDJ3, with TRDD3 matching 8 bases. The CDR3 is 15 amino acids. Germline V lookup: CDR1 GEAIGNYY, CDR2 EKD. CDR3 protein: CACDTGGPGTRQMFF. The CDR3 bases are TGTGCCTGCGACACTGGGGGTCCCGGCACCCGACAGATGTTTTTC.

As for this clone: A far larger clone is off by one base, so a read error is likely. Other DNA sequences in this specimen translate into the identical CDR3. This chain joins TRDV2 and TRDJ3; D perhaps matches TRDD3 (5 bases). This CDR3 spans 16 amino acids. Germline values: CDR1 GEAIGNYY, CDR2 EKD. This CDR3 reads CACDRVSSWDTRQMFF. The CDR3 DNA follows: TGTGCCTGTGACCGAGTAAGCTCCTGGGACACTCGACAGATGTTTTTC.

A few counts support this clone. A far larger clone is only one base removed, so a read error is likely. The chain joins TRDV2 to TRDJ3; the match to TRDD3 covers 9 bases. This CDR3 is 20 amino acids long. Germline V gene sequence: CDR1 GEAIGNYY, CDR2 EKD. The CDR3: CACDTVGWGMSSWDTRQLFF. The CDR3, as DNA: TGTGCCTGTGACACCGTCGGCTGGGGGATGAGCTCCTGGGACACCCGACAGTTGTTTTTC.

Notes on this clone: With only one base between it and a far larger clone, this is likely a read error. The genes are TRDV2 and TRDJ3, with 12 bases identical to TRDD3. CDR1 is GEAIGNYY, CDR2 EKD, per germline. The CDR3 sequence is 21 residues long. The CDR3 bases are TGTGCCTGTGGCACCGTTGCTGGGGGATACGCAAGCTCCTGGGACACCCGACAGATGTTTTTC. Translating it yields CACGTVAGGYASSWDTRQMFF.

About this clone itself: For this DNA, TCRdb reports the protein of a much larger clone, which diverges at residue 8, most likely from a read error; the protein presented here is translated directly from the DNA. The chain recombines TRDV2 with TRDJ3; 10 bases are a match to TRDD3. The CDR3 loop spans 16 amino acids. Germline values: CDR1 GEAIGNYY, CDR2 EKD. J was trimmed by 5 bases and V by 7 bases; bases with no gene match: 7. CDR3 sequence reads: CAWSTGGSRDTRQMFF. The CDR3 coding sequence is TGTGCCTGGAGTACTGGGGGATCCCGGGACACCCGACAGATGTTTTTC.

This clone came up a few times. With a far larger clone one base away, a read error is the likely cause. The J gene is TRDJ3, the V gene TRDV2; the match to TRDD3 covers 12 bases. J gave up 0 bases and V 2 bases, and 7 bases lay outside the gene matches. CDR3 size: 20 residues. The germline V gene encodes CDR1 GEAIGNYY and CDR2 EKD. CDR3 residues: CACDRTGGYMSSWDTRQMFF. In DNA form, the CDR3 reads TGTGCCTGTGACAGGACTGGGGGATACATGAGCTCCTGGGACACCCGACAGATGTTTTTC.

This clone was seen a few times. The protein that TCRdb holds for this DNA derives from a much larger clone and differs from the translated DNA at residue 6, which likely indicates a read error; the protein shown here is translated from the DNA. The rearrangement uses TRDV2 and TRDJ3; 10 nucleotides match TRDD3. With 1 base clipped from V and 2 bases from J, the junction kept 7 bases outside the gene matches. The germline CDR1 and CDR2 sequences are GEAIGNYY and EKD. This CDR3 is built from 19 residues. The CDR3, as DNA: TGTGCCTGTGACACAGAGTTCCTGGGGGATACCTGGGACACCCGACAGATGTTTTTC. Its translation: CACDTEFLGDTWDTRQMFF.

This clone was seen more than once but under ten times. TCRdb assigns this DNA the protein of a much larger clone, which departs from its translation at residue 7; this likely reflects a read error, and the protein shown comes from translating the DNA. V gene TRDV2 combines with J gene TRDJ3; TRDD3 is a possible D gene (5 bases). V was cut by 0 bases and J by 0 bases, with 14 bases left in between. The CDR3 has 19 amino acids. Germline CDR1 reads GEAIGNYY; CDR2 reads EKD. The CDR3, as DNA: TGTGCCTGTGACACCGTGCAGGGGGCAGCCTCCTGGGACACCCGACAGATGTTTTTC. Its protein product is CACDTVQGAASWDTRQMFF.

This clone occurred a few times. This may stem from a read error, because a much larger clone lies one nucleotide away. This sample includes further DNA sequences coding for the same CDR3. The J gene is TRDJ3, the V gene TRDV2, with 9 bases aligning to TRDD3. The CDR3 contains 19 residues. Germline V gene sequence: CDR1 GEAIGNYY, CDR2 EKD. In DNA, the CDR3 is TGTGCCTGCGACAGTACTGGGGGACCAAGCTCCTGGGACACCCGACAGATGTTTTTC. Its translation: CACDSTGGPSSWDTRQMFF.

This clone was seen more than once but under ten times. One base separates it from a far larger clone, so it is likely a read error. V usage is TRDV2 and J usage is TRDJ3; D is perhaps TRDD3 (5 bases). The CDR3 has 20 residues. Trimming stripped 0 bases from V and 0 bases from J, with 17 bases between. The germline V gene encodes CDR1 GEAIGNYY and CDR2 EKD. CDR3 amino acids: CACDTALWGQSSWDTRQMFF. DNA for the CDR3: TGTGCCTGTGACACCGCCCTGTGGGGCCAGAGCTCCTGGGACACCCGACAGATGTTTTTC.

This clone appeared a few times. A read error is likely here: a far larger clone is one base away. Distinct nucleotide sequences in the sample also encode this CDR3. The chain recombines TRDV2 with TRDJ3; 7 bases are a match to TRDD3. The germline V gene has CDR1 GEAIGNYY and CDR2 EKD. This CDR3 spans 19 amino acids. The chain's CDR3 is CACDKLGMSSSWDTRQMFF. CDR3 sequence (DNA): TGTGCCTGTGACAAACTGGGGATGTCAAGCTCCTGGGACACCCGGCAGATGTTTTTC.

This clone is classed as medium-sized. The same CDR3 also results from other DNA sequences found in this sample. This rearrangement joins TRDV2 to TRDJ2, with TRDD3 matching 7 bases. V was clipped by 0 bases and J by 0 bases; unmatched bases: 3. The CDR3 loop spans 16 amino acids. CDR1 and CDR2 from the germline V gene are GEAIGNYY and EKD. This chain's CDR3 is CACDTVGEALTAQLFF. CDR3 coding DNA: TGTGCCTGTGACACCGTGGGGGAAGCTTTGACAGCACAACTCTTCTTT.

On this clone itself: This is likely an artifact of a read error, given a far larger clone one base away. The identical CDR3 is also encoded by other nucleotide sequences in the sample. The gene calls are TRDV2 and TRDJ2, with 9 nucleotides matching TRDD3. CDR1 is GEAIGNYY, CDR2 EKD, per germline. CDR3 size: 14 residues. J was trimmed by 4 bases and V by 7 bases; bases with no gene match: 6. CDR3 DNA: TGTGCCTGCGAACTGGGGGACGCGACAGCACAACTCTTCTTT. Residues: CACELGDATAQLFF.

Concerning this clone itself: A far larger clone is one nucleotide away, so this likely arose from a read error. The sample holds other DNA sequences that translate to the same CDR3. The chain combines TRDV2 with TRDJ3; D gene ambiguous. The CDR3 is 18 residues long. Germline CDR1 is GEAIGNYY and CDR2 is EKD. Trimming shortened V by 0 bases and J by 2 bases, and 13 bases separated the two germline ends. The CDR3 region is CACDTVAYGTWDTRQMFF. For the CDR3, the DNA is TGTGCCTGTGACACCGTAGCTTACGGGACCTGGGACACCCGACAGATGTTTTTC.

Note on this clone: A far larger clone differs by one base, so this is likely a read error. At the DNA level, this CDR3 is encoded by other sequences in the same sample as well. The rearrangement uses TRDV2 and TRDJ3; no firm D call. The CDR3 extends over 18 amino acids. Trimming took 0 bases from V and 0 from J, leaving 11 bases between them. The germline CDR1 and CDR2 sequences are GEAIGNYY and EKD. CDR3: CACDTVDGSSWDTRQMFF. The CDR3 DNA reads as TGTGCCTGTGACACCGTAGATGGAAGCTCCTGGGACACCCGACAGATGTTTTTC.

Worth noting for this clone: The mismatch at residue 5 between this DNA's translation and the TCRdb protein of a much larger clone likely reflects a read error; the protein shown is translated from the DNA. This chain uses TRDV2 with TRDJ3; 10 nucleotides align to TRDD3. J was trimmed by 2 bases and V by 3 bases; bases with no gene match: 9. CDR3 length equals 19 residues. Germline CDR1 is GEAIGNYY and CDR2 is EKD. CDR3 sequence (DNA): TGTGCCTGTGACTCGGTGGGGGATACATTCCCCTGGGACACCCGACAGATGTTTTTC. This codes for CACDSVGDTFPWDTRQMFF.

This clone was detected a few times. For this DNA, TCRdb reports the protein of a much larger clone, which diverges at residue 4, most likely from a read error; the protein presented here is translated directly from the DNA. This chain uses TRDV2 with TRDJ3; 9 nucleotides agree with TRDD3. V was pared by 5 bases and J by 1 base, with 5 bases of the junction left unmatched. CDR1 and CDR2 from the germline V gene are GEAIGNYY and EKD. This CDR3 spans 17 amino acids. CDR3 nucleotides: TGTGCCTGTGCCAGTACTGGGGGATCCTGGGACACCCGACAGATGTTTTTC. This codes for CACASTGGSWDTRQMFF.

This clone has just a few counts. A far more abundant clone sits one base away, making this likely a read error. This sample also contains other DNA sequences that code for the same CDR3. The V call is TRDV2, the J call TRDJ3; 10 nucleotides agree with TRDD3. In germline, CDR1 is GEAIGNYY, CDR2 EKD. V lost 1 base and J lost 1; bases outside the gene matches: 3. The CDR3 loop spans 18 amino acids. The CDR3 sequence: CACDTGGYNSWDTRQMFF. The DNA for the CDR3 is TGTGCCTGTGACACTGGGGGATACAATTCCTGGGACACCCGACAGATGTTTTTC.

A note on this clone: This may be a read error: a much more frequent sequence differs by one nucleotide. Other nucleotide sequences in the sample specify the same CDR3. The chain is built from TRDV2 and TRDJ3; maybe TRDD3 (5 bases). Germline CDR1 reads GEAIGNYY; CDR2 reads EKD. The length of the CDR3 is 16 residues. The DNA of the CDR3 is TGTGCCTGTGACCCCCTAGGGTCCTGGGACACCCGGCAGATGTTTTTC. It specifies CACDPLGSWDTRQMFF.

This clone has more than one count but fewer than ten. A far larger clone is one nucleotide away, so this likely arose from a read error. This chain joins TRDV2 and TRDJ3; TRDD3 matches 7 bases. This CDR3 is built from 20 residues. Germline V lookup: CDR1 GEAIGNYY, CDR2 EKD. CDR3 in amino acids: CACDTVKGDPSSWDTRQVFF. CDR3 nucleotides: TGTGCCTGTGACACCGTAAAGGGGGATCCCAGCTCCTGGGACACCCGACAGGTGTTTTTC.

Worth noting for this clone: This likely traces to a read error, being one base from a far larger clone. The DNA of the CDR3 is TGTGCCTGTGACTTTCTGAACACTGGGGGGCCCAGCCCCTGGGACACCCGACAGATGTTTTTC. Protein product: CACDFLNTGGPSPWDTRQMFF. The V call is TRDV2, the J call TRDJ3, with 8 positions matching TRDD3. Germline V gene sequence: CDR1 GEAIGNYY, CDR2 EKD. There are 21 residues in the CDR3. The junction had 17 bases not matched to a gene; V was cut back by 3 bases and J by 2 bases.

With regard to this clone: This likely came from a read error, as a far larger clone is one base away. The genes are TRDV2 and TRDJ3; TRDD3 aligns across 12 bases. From germline, CDR1 is GEAIGNYY and CDR2 EKD. This CDR3 region has 21 residues. In nucleotides, the CDR3 is TGTGCCTGTGACACCGTTGCTGGGGGATACGCAAGCTCCTGGGACACCCAACAGATGTTTTTC. Amino acids: CACDTVAGGYASSWDTQQMFF.

As for this clone: This probably arose from a read error, given a far larger clone one base away. The chain joins TRDV2 to TRDJ3; no clear D gene. Looked up from germline, CDR1 is GEAIGNYY and CDR2 is EKD. The V end was cut by 0 bases, the J end by 2 bases, with 16 bases between. CDR3 length equals 19 residues. The CDR3 sequence: CACDTADVQSPWDTRQMFF. For the CDR3, the DNA is TGTGCCTGTGACACCGCGGATGTTCAGAGCCCCTGGGACACCCGACAGATGTTTTTC.

This clone has just a few counts. TCRdb's protein, taken from a much larger clone, differs from this DNA's translation at residue 14, likely owing to a read error; the protein displayed comes from the DNA. The V call is TRDV2, the J call TRDJ3; D might be TRDD3 (5 bases). CDR3 length equals 19 residues. The V gene's germline CDR1 is GEAIGNYY and CDR2 EKD. The CDR3 nucleotides read TGTGCCTGTGACACCGCGGATGTTCAGAGCTCCTGGGACATCCGACAGATGTTTTTC. Its translation: CACDTADVQSSWDIRQMFF.

About this clone itself: A much larger clone differs by one base, so this may be a read error. This same CDR3 is encoded by further DNA sequences in the sample. The gene calls are TRDV2 and TRDJ3; TRDD3 aligns across 13 bases. This CDR3 comprises 18 residues. CDR1 and CDR2 (germline): GEAIGNYY, EKD. The DNA of the CDR3 is TGTGCCTGTGACAACGTACTGGGGGATACGGGGGACACCCGGCAGATGTTTTTC. It codes for CACDNVLGDTGDTRQMFF.